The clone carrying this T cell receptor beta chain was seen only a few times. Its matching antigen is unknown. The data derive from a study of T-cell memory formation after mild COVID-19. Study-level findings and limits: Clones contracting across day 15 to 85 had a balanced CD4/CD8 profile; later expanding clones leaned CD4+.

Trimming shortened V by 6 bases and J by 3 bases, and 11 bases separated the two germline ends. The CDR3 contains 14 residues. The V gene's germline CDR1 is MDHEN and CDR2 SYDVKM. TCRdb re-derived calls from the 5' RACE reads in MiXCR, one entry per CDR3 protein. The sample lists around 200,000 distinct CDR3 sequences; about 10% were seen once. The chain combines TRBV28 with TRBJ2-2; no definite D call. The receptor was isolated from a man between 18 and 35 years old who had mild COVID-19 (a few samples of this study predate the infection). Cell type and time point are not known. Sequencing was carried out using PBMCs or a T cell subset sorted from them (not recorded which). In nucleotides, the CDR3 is TGTGCCAGCAGCTACTCCGGGTACACCGGGGAGCTGTTTTTT. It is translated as CASSYSGYTGELFF.